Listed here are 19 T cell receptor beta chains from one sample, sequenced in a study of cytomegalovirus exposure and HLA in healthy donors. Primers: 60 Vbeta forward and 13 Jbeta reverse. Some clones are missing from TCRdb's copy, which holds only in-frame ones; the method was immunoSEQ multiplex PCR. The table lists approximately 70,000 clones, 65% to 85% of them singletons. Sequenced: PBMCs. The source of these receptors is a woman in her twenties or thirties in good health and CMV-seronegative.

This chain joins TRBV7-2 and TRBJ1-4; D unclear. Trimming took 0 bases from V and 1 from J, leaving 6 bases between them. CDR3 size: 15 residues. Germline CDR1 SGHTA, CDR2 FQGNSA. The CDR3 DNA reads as TGTGCCAGCAGCTTAGCCCGGGGAACTAATGAAAAACTGTTTTTT. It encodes CASSLARGTNEKLFF.

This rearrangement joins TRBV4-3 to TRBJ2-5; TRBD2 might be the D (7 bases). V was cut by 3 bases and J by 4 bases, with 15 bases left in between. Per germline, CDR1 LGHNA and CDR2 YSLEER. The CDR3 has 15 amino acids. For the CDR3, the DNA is TGCGCCAGCAGCCAGGTGTTCGGGGGGCGAGAGACCCAGTACTTC. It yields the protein CASSQVFGGRETQYF.

The CDR3 loop reads CATKQGKDTEAFF. Here the CDR3 DNA reads TGTGCCACCAAACAGGGAAAAGACACTGAAGCTTTCTTT. The chain has TRBV6-1 and TRBJ1-1; a weak D match, TRBD1 (6 bases). CDR3 length: 13 amino acids. Trimming left V 10 bases short and J 3 bases short, with 15 bases between. Germline V lookup: CDR1 MNHNS, CDR2 SASEGT.

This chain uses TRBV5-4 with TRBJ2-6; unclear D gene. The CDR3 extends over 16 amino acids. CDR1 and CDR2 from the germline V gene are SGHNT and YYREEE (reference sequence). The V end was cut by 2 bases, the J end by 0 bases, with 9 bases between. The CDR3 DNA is TGTGCCAGCAGCTTCGGTTTGAACTCTGGGGCCAACGTCCTGACTTTC. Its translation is CASSFGLNSGANVLTF.

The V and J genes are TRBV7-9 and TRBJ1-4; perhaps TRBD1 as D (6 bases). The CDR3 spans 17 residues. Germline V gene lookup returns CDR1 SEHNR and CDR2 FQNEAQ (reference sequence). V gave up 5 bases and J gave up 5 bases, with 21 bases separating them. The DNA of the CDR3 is TGTGCCAGCAGCCCCAGTCGGGCGGGGGCAAGAAATGAAAAACTGTTTTTT. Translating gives CASSPSRAGARNEKLFF.

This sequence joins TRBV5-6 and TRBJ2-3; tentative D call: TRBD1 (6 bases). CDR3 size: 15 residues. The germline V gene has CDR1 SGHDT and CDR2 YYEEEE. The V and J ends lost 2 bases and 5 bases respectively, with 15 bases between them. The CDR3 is CASSFLGAGKDTQYF. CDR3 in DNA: TGTGCCAGCAGCTTTTTGGGGGCCGGGAAAGATACGCAGTATTTT.

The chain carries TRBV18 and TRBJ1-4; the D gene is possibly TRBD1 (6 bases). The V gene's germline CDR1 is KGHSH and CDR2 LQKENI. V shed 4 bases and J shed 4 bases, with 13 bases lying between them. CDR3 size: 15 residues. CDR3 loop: CASSHSDRFNEKLFF. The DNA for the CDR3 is TGTGCCAGCTCACATTCGGACAGATTTAATGAAAAACTGTTTTTT.

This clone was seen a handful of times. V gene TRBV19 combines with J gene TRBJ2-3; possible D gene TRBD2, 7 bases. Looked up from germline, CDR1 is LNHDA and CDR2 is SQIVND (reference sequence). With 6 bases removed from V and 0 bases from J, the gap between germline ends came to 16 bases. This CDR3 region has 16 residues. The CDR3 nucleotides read TGTGCCAGTAGAGCTACGGGGGGCCTAAGCACAGATACGCAGTATTTT. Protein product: CASRATGGLSTDTQYF.

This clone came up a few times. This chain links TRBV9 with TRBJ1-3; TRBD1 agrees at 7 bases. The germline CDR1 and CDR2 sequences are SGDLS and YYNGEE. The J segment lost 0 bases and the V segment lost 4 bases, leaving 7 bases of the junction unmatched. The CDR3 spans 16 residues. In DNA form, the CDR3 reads TGTGCCAGCAGCAGGACAGGTCCCAGCTCTGGAAACACCATATATTTT. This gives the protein CASSRTGPSSGNTIYF.

The CDR3 sequence is CASSEGRDTGELFF. The CDR3 bases are TGTGCCAGCAGTGAAGGCAGGGACACCGGGGAGCTGTTTTTT. The V gene is TRBV6-4, the J gene TRBJ2-2; TRBD1 might be the D (5 bases). This CDR3 region has 14 residues. Trimming cost V 3 bases and J 3 bases, with 8 bases left between them. From germline, CDR1 is MRHNA and CDR2 SNTAGT.

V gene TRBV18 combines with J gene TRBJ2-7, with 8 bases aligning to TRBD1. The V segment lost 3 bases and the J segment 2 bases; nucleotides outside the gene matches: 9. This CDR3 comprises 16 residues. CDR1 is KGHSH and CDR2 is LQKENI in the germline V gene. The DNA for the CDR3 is TGTGCCAGCTCACCCTCCACAGGGGGTTCCCCCTACGAGCAGTACTTC. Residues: CASSPSTGGSPYEQYF.

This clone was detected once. CDR3 in DNA: TGTGCCAGCAGTCCGACAGCTAATGAAAAACTGTTTTTT. Translation: CASSPTANEKLFF. The V call is TRBV6-5, the J call TRBJ1-4; a weak D match, TRBD1 (5 bases). CDR1 and CDR2 from the germline V gene are MNHEY and SVGAGI. The CDR3 covers 13 residues. Trimming removed 5 bases at V and 3 bases at J, with 7 bases between.

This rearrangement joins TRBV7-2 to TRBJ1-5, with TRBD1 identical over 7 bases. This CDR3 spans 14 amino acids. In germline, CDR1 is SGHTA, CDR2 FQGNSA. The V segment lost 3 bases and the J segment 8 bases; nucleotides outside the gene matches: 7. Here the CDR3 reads CASSLGDSVEPQHF. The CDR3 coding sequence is TGTGCCAGCAGCTTGGGGGACAGTGTAGAGCCCCAGCATTTT.

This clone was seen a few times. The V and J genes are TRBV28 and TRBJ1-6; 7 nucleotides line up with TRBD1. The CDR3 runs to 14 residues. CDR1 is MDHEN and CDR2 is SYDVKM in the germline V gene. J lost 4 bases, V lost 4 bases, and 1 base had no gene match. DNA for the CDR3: TGTGCCAGCAGTTCGGGACAGTATAATTCACCCCTCCACTTT. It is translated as CASSSGQYNSPLHF.

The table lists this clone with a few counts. The DNA of the CDR3 is TGTGCCAGCAGTTTAAGACAGAATAATTCACCCCTCCACTTT. This encodes CASSLRQNNSPLHF. The chain couples TRBV27 to TRBJ1-6; D is possibly TRBD1 (5 bases). V lost 2 bases, J lost 5 bases, and 7 bases lay in between. The CDR3 has 14 amino acids. Germline V gene lookup returns CDR1 MNHEY and CDR2 SMNVEV (reference sequence).

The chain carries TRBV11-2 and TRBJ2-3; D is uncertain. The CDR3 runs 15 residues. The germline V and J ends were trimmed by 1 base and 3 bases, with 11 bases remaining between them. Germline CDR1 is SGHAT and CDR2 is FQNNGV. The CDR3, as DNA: TGTGCCAGCAGCTTAGCGGGTATGAGAACAGATACGCAGTATTTT. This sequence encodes CASSLAGMRTDTQYF.

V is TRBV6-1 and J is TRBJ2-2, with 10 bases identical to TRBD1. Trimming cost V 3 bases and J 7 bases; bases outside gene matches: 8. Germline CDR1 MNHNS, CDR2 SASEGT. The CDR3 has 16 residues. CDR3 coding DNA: TGTGCCAGCAGTGACCCGGGACAGGGGATAATCGGGGAGCTGTTTTTT. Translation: CASSDPGQGIIGELFF.

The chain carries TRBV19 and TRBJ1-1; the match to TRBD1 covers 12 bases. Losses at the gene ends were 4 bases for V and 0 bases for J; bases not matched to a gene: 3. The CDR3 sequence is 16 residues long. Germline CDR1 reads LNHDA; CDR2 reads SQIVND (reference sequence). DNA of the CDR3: TGTGCCAGTAGTAGGGGACAGGGGGCTTTGAACACTGAAGCTTTCTTT. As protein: CASSRGQGALNTEAFF.

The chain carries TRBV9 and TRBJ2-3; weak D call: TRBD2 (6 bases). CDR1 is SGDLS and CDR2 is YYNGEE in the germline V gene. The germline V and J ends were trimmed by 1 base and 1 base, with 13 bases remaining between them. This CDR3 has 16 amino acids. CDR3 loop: CASSVSPSEGTDTQYF. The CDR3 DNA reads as TGTGCCAGCAGCGTATCCCCTAGCGAGGGCACAGATACGCAGTATTTT.